A selection of T cell receptor beta chains follows, all from one sample in a study of PD-1 blockade in classical Hodgkin lymphoma. Data came from immunoSEQ multiplex PCR; TCRdb stores just in-frame clones and leaves some out. The repertoire has tens of thousands of clones, 70% to 80% of them found once; the top ten carry 15% to 20%. The specimen was peripheral blood mononuclear cells (PBMCs), collected before the fourth cycle of nivolumab. Source of these receptors: a human donor with classical Hodgkin lymphoma. Each CDR3 is given with its conserved first and last residue.

j_gene: TRBJ2-1; v_gene: TRBV9; CDR3aa: CASSASGGGANEQFF
j_gene: TRBJ1-1; v_gene: TRBV11-3; CDR3aa: CASSLRQAMNTEAFF
j_gene: TRBJ1-2; v_gene: TRBV28; CDR3aa: CASSLAANYGYTF
j_gene: TRBJ2-3; v_gene: TRBV5-4; CDR3aa: CASSWDRGGTDTQYF
j_gene: TRBJ2-5; v_gene: TRBV6-6; CDR3aa: CASSPGGSQETQYF
j_gene: TRBJ2-7; v_gene: TRBV6-6; CDR3aa: CASSLRVTYEQYF
j_gene: TRBJ2-2; v_gene: TRBV4-1; CDR3aa: CASSHVPAGGLLNTGELFF
j_gene: TRBJ1-1; v_gene: TRBV25-1; CDR3aa: CASSDHTQSFAFF
j_gene: TRBJ1-1; v_gene: TRBV11-3; CDR3aa: CASSLYGTSFKGVNTEAFF
j_gene: TRBJ2-1; v_gene: TRBV6-1; CDR3aa: CASSGTSGRETRNEQFF
j_gene: TRBJ2-5; v_gene: TRBV5-1; CDR3aa: CASSLWVLADRQETQYF
j_gene: TRBJ2-7; v_gene: TRBV25-1; CDR3aa: CARSPTCEQYF
j_gene: TRBJ2-1; v_gene: TRBV27; CDR3aa: CASSLSGTPFGEQFF
j_gene: TRBJ2-7; v_gene: TRBV5-4; CDR3aa: CASSPLSYEQYF
j_gene: TRBJ1-6; v_gene: TRBV18; CDR3aa: CASSPTAPALNSPLHF
j_gene: TRBJ2-7; v_gene: TRBV7-2; CDR3aa: CASSSGLAGGPRNEQYF
j_gene: TRBJ1-1; v_gene: TRBV30; CDR3aa: CAWSPPTGTGMAEAFF
j_gene: TRBJ2-5; v_gene: TRBV2; CDR3aa: CASITGGPQETQYF
j_gene: TRBJ1-6; v_gene: TRBV9; CDR3aa: CASSVDRGSPLHF